Sequencing of this T cell receptor beta chain was carried out in a study of T cell responses to AZD1222 COVID-19 vaccine. Findings of the study overall: As reported, nearly half of all spike-specific TCRs target variant regions that are unmutated. Spike was spanned by vaccine-associated CD4 TCRs, which were dominant at 160-218 and 743-854. Seropositive status at baseline applied to only a handful of AZD1222 recipients. Spike-specific TCR breadth and depth grew following two AZD1222 doses.

Assay used: immunoSEQ multiplex PCR; TCRdb lists only in-frame clones, some missing. The data hold 100,000 to 120,000 clones, with over 75% observed a single time. The count of this clone is one. Its specificity is not known. The V gene end was trimmed by 0 bases and the J gene end by 3 bases; junction bases not matched to a gene: 2. The germline CDR1 and CDR2 sequences are SNHLY and FYNNEI. The CDR3 runs 15 residues. The receptor's source is an adult in good health. V and J are TRBV2 and TRBJ1-3; 7 bases line up with TRBD1. Sequencing used peripheral blood, obtained on day 0 of AZD1222 vaccination. The DNA for the CDR3 is TGTGCCAGCAGTGAAGCAGGGGGCCGTGGAAACACCATATATTTT. Translation: CASSEAGGRGNTIYF. Filled out from reference TRBV2 and TRBJ1-3, the complete variable domain reads EPEVTQTPSHQVTQMGQEVILRCVPISNHLYFYWYRQILGQKVEFLVSFYNNEISEKSEIFDDQFSVERPDGSNFTLKIRSTKLEDSAMYFCASSEAGGRGNTIYFGEGSWLTVV.